This T cell receptor beta chain was captured by sequencing in a study of blood T cell repertoires in COVID-19 (dated by TCRdb to 2018 to 2020). Describing the broader study: Collaborator samples came from the United States, Italy and Spain and covered acute and convalescent phases of COVID-19. The samples were drawn from the first 160 participants of the ongoing ImmuneRACE study and from 1,254 subjects provided by 6 global collaborators. The material from the prospective study consisted of cDNA or gDNA derived from T cells, B-cell-depleted T cells, or PBMCs. The repertoires were released in a freely available public database intended as a resource for research on the immune response to SARS-CoV-2. A de-identified subject ID, COVID-19 status, age in years and sex were almost always included in the sample metadata. The dataset comprised deeply sampled blood TCRbeta repertoires from subjects exposed to, actively infected with, or recovered from COVID-19. Where available, HLA class I and class II types were obtained from metadata supplied by the sample provider rather than from assay-based typing. Results the study describes overall, beyond this receptor: The quantity of clinical and demographic metadata differed by source and by participant and was supplied without curation.

V and J are truncated by 6 bases and 4 bases respectively, leaving an intervening sequence of 17 bases. Reading the germline V gene gives CDR1 MDHEN and CDR2 SYDVKM. There are 15 amino acids in the CDR3, from cysteine to phenylalanine inclusive. Only the CDR3 DNA stays, 45 bases, in frame from base 1. With respect to this clone: This receptor's antigen is unknown. Qualities for individual bases were not recorded, and no much larger clone is one base off.

Collaborating institutions collected whole blood in K2EDTA tubes following their own protocols. For TCRbeta analysis, collaborators shipped samples in one of three forms: frozen whole blood, isolated PBMCs, or DNA extracted from either of those sample types. The immunoSEQ Assay, a bias-controlled multiplex PCR, was used to amplify TCRbeta CDR3 regions from genomic DNA. Per the authors' processing: The number of nucleated cells in each sample was estimated from the amplification of reference gene primers within the assay. To quantify the absolute abundance of each unique TCRbeta CDR3 rearrangement, sequence reads were collapsed and filtered. For each sample, productive Simpson clonality was calculated as the square root of Simpson's diversity index over productive rearrangements. The table was pulled from immuneACCESS by TCRdb, which kept in-frame rearrangements only. Such tables lose some clones; where checked, under half of the loss comes from unresolved V genes, and the rest has no known cause. Clone size and the V and J calls come from that table; the DNA yielded D and trimming. Recorded for this sample are approximately 170,000 clones; more than 60% of them occurred a single time. The ten largest clonotypes hold approximately 13% of the sample.

Sequencing was carried out using peripheral blood. The receptor was isolated from a woman in her forties or fifties with acute or convalescent COVID-19. The sequence links TRBV28 to TRBJ2-3, with TRBD1 perhaps the D gene, on 6 matching bases. The bases are TGTGCCAGCAGCGGACCGGGACAAGGGCCAGATACGCAGTATTTT. Its protein product is CASSGPGQGPDTQYF.